The clone carrying this T cell receptor (beta chain) has only a few counts. Its antigen is not known. These data belong to a study of post-analysis software for immune sequencing data. Broader study findings: Relative to controls, patients had a few TRBV segments at higher frequency, with TRBV5-6, TRBV5-1 and TRBV20-1 among these.

Sequencing libraries made from TCR beta cDNA carried unique molecular identifiers. TCRdb itself ran the PCR reads through MiXCR, one entry per CDR3 protein. The table lists approximately 660,000 distinct CDR3 sequences, around 60% of them singletons, with about 11% in the top ten. This CDR3 contains 16 residues. The trim removed 2 bases at V and 0 bases at J, leaving 4 bases unmatched. Germline-derived CDR1 and CDR2 are MDHEN and SYDVKM. This sequence joins TRBV28 and TRBJ2-3, with 8 positions matching TRBD2. The clonotype comes from a girl aged 2 to 9 with multiple sclerosis. The sample consisted of blood. The CDR3 DNA sequence: TGTGCCAGCAGTTTAACAGGACTAGCTAGCACAGATACGCAGTATTTT. It yields the protein CASSLTGLASTDTQYF.